Below, 32 T cell receptor beta chains from the same sample are listed, as sequenced in a study of blood T cell repertoires in COVID-19. TCRdb's table, derived via immunoSEQ multiplex PCR, lists solely in-frame clones and lacks some. The sample has over 70,000 clones, approximately 89% seen once. The sample was peripheral blood. These receptors were collected from a man aged 50 or older with COVID-19, enrolled during active disease.

The V gene is TRBV5-1, the J gene TRBJ2-3, with 8 bases aligning to TRBD2. Germline CDR1 SGHRS, CDR2 YFSETQ. J lost 5 bases, V lost 2 bases, and 4 bases had no gene match. The CDR3 extends over 14 amino acids. CDR3 sequence reads: CASSFGRGGDTQYF. CDR3 nucleotide sequence: TGCGCCAGCAGCTTCGGGAGGGGAGGAGATACGCAGTATTTT.

CDR3 sequence reads: CATRGQGESTDTQYF. The CDR3 coding sequence is TGTGCCACCAGGGGCCAGGGGGAGAGCACAGATACGCAGTATTTT. The J gene is TRBJ2-3, the V gene TRBV15, with 7 bases identical to TRBD1. V lost 6 bases to trimming and J lost 0 bases; unmatched junction nucleotides: 6. The CDR3 loop spans 15 amino acids. Germline CDR1 reads LNHNV; CDR2 reads YYDKDF (reference sequence).

The chain combines TRBV10-3 with TRBJ1-2; 7 bases align to TRBD1. V gave up 0 bases and J gave up 7 bases; unmatched junction bases: 8. CDR1 and CDR2 (germline): ENHRY, SYGVKD. CDR3 length: 15 residues. The DNA of the CDR3 is TGTGCCATCAGTGAGTCGAACGAAGGGGGCCGTGGCTACACCTTC. As protein: CAISESNEGGRGYTF.

The chain combines TRBV30 with TRBJ2-6, with TRBD1 identical over 9 bases. Germline CDR1 is GTSNPN and CDR2 is SVGIG (reference sequence). The length of the CDR3 is 16 residues. V was pared by 6 bases and J by 0 bases, with 6 bases of the junction left unmatched. This CDR3 reads CACLRDRVSGANVLTF. CDR3 coding DNA: TGTGCCTGCCTCCGGGACAGGGTCTCTGGGGCCAACGTCCTGACTTTC.

V gene TRBV19 combines with J gene TRBJ2-5, with D perhaps matching TRBD2 (5 bases). The CDR3 sequence is 14 residues long. Germline-derived CDR1 and CDR2 are LNHDA and SQIVND (reference sequence). V lost 3 bases and J lost 2, with 10 bases in between. The CDR3 bases are TGTGCCAGTAGTATCAACGGGGATCAAGAGACCCAGTACTTC. Translated, it gives CASSINGDQETQYF. Variable domain in full (rest from reference TRBV19 and TRBJ2-5): DGGITQSPKYLFRKEGQNVTLSCEQNLNHDAMYWYRQDPGQGLRLIYYSQIVNDFQKGDIAEGYSVSREKKESFPLTVTSAQKNPTAFYLCASSINGDQETQYFGPGTRLLVL.

CDR3 bases: TGTGCCAGTAGCAGCGGGCGGAAAGAGACCCAGTACTTC. Translated: CASSSGRKETQYF. The genes are TRBV19 and TRBJ2-5, with TRBD2 as a possible D gene (6 bases). This CDR3 region has 13 residues. V dropped 6 bases and J dropped 3 bases, with 11 bases sitting between them. CDR1 and CDR2 (germline): LNHDA, SQIVND (reference sequence).

V gene TRBV4-2 combines with J gene TRBJ2-2, with 8 nucleotides matching TRBD2. CDR1 LGHNA and CDR2 YNFKEQ come from the germline V gene. J gave up 4 bases and V 4 bases, and 2 bases lay outside the gene matches. This CDR3 is built from 14 residues. CDR3 in amino acids: CASSRGLGTGELFF. CDR3 DNA sequence: TGTGCCAGCAGCCGGGGACTAGGCACCGGGGAGCTGTTTTTT.

The chain is built from TRBV5-1 and TRBJ2-7; 7 positions agree with TRBD1. CDR3 length: 15 residues. Losses at the gene ends were 0 bases for V and 4 bases for J; bases not matched to a gene: 7. Per the germline V gene, CDR1 is SGHRS and CDR2 is YFSETQ. The CDR3 loop reads CASSLGGTAPYEQYF. The CDR3, as DNA: TGCGCCAGCAGCTTGGGAGGGACAGCACCTTACGAGCAGTACTTC.

V is TRBV5-8 and J is TRBJ2-1; TRBD1 matches 11 bases. The germline gives CDR1 SGHTS, CDR2 YDEGEE. This CDR3 region has 16 residues. Unmatched junction bases numbered 11, after V lost 4 bases and J lost 8 bases. As DNA, the CDR3 is TGTGCCAGCAGCCCTATGGACAGGGGGCTTAGGGATGAGCAGTTCTTC. Its translation: CASSPMDRGLRDEQFF.

The chain carries TRBV25-1 and TRBJ1-1, with a tentative D call TRBD1 (6 bases). This CDR3 has 11 residues. Germline CDR1 and CDR2: MGHDK and SYGVNS. With 4 bases removed from V and 6 bases from J, the gap between germline ends came to 6 bases. The CDR3 bases are TGTGCCAGCAGTGGGACAGCTGAAGCTTTCTTT. Amino acid sequence: CASSGTAEAFF.

The chain uses TRBV7-9 and TRBJ2-1; maybe TRBD2 (5 bases). Germline V CDR1 and CDR2: SEHNR, FQNEAQ (reference sequence). Between the trimmed V and J ends, which lost 5 bases and 0 bases, there was a span of 11 bases. CDR3 size: 15 residues. The CDR3 reads CASSKASGSYNEQFF. CDR3 coding DNA: TGTGCCAGCAGCAAAGCGAGCGGCTCCTACAATGAGCAGTTCTTC.

Remarks on this clone: The same CDR3 arises from other DNA sequences in this sample as well. The V gene is TRBV3-1 (or the pseudogene TRBV3-2), the J gene TRBJ1-5, with a tentative D call TRBD1 (5 bases). The CDR3 extends over 14 amino acids. The germline CDR1 and CDR2 sequences are LGHDT and YNNKEL (reference sequence). Trimming removed 2 bases at V and 1 base at J, with 6 bases between. The CDR3 bases are TGTGCCAGCAGCCAACGGGGGAGCAATCAGCCCCAGCATTTT. This translates into CASSQRGSNQPQHF.

The chain recombines TRBV5-4 with TRBJ2-5; 10 nucleotides align to TRBD2. CDR1 and CDR2 (germline): SGHNT, YYREEE (reference sequence). Trimming took 0 bases from V and 1 from J; bases not matched to a gene: 3. The CDR3 runs 16 residues. CDR3 in DNA: TGTGCCAGCAGCTTGGCACTAGCGGGACTCCAAGAGACCCAGTACTTC. Translated, it gives CASSLALAGLQETQYF. Using reference TRBV5-4 and TRBJ2-5 for the parts outside the CDR3, the full variable domain is ETGVTQSPTHLIKTRGQQVTLRCSSQSGHNTVSWYQQALGQGPQFIFQYYREEENGRGNFPPRFSGLQFPNYSSELNVNALELDDSALYLCASSLALAGLQETQYFGPGTRLLVL.

This clone has only a few counts. V usage is TRBV19 and J usage is TRBJ2-1, with TRBD1 matching 9 bases. The V segment lost 9 bases and the J segment 9 bases; nucleotides outside the gene matches: 6. From germline, CDR1 is LNHDA and CDR2 SQIVND (reference sequence). This CDR3 is 12 amino acids long. In DNA form, the CDR3 reads TGTGCCAGCGAGGGACAGGGCTTTGAGCAGTTCTTC. This encodes CASEGQGFEQFF.

This chain links TRBV7-2 with TRBJ2-7; possible D gene TRBD2, 6 bases. The CDR3 runs 15 residues. Germline V lookup: CDR1 SGHTA, CDR2 FQGNSA. V lost 1 base and J lost 5, with 15 bases in between. CDR3 in amino acids: CASSLDFRGIDEQYF. In DNA form, the CDR3 reads TGTGCCAGCAGCTTAGACTTCCGCGGGATTGACGAGCAGTACTTC.

This chain links TRBV30 with TRBJ1-6; possibly TRBD1 for D (5 bases). The CDR3 has 13 amino acids. CDR1 and CDR2 from the germline V gene are GTSNPN and SVGIG (reference sequence). With 2 bases removed from V and 8 bases from J, the gap between germline ends came to 10 bases. The CDR3 sequence is CAWSRGGDSPLHF. CDR3 bases: TGTGCCTGGAGTCGCGGGGGGGATTCACCCCTCCACTTT.

The chain links TRBV18 to TRBJ1-1; the D gene is possibly TRBD1 (6 bases). The V end lost 0 bases, the J end lost 4 bases, and 15 bases lay between the germline ends. Germline CDR1 KGHSH, CDR2 LQKENI. CDR3 length: 16 residues. The CDR3 DNA sequence: TGTGCCAGCTCACCACCGAGCGTGGGGGCCAGCACTGAAGCTTTCTTT. This gives the protein CASSPPSVGASTEAFF.

The chain carries TRBV5-5 and TRBJ2-3; the match to TRBD2 covers 9 bases. Germline CDR1 is SGHKS and CDR2 is YYEKEE (reference sequence). This CDR3 spans 16 amino acids. After removal of 1 base from V and 2 bases from J, the junction contained 5 bases not matched to a gene. The CDR3 region is CASSLQPSGATDTQYF. Written as DNA, the CDR3 is TGTGCCAGCAGCTTGCAACCTAGCGGGGCCACAGATACGCAGTATTTT.

The chain recombines TRBV6-2 or TRBV6-3 with TRBJ2-5, with a tentative D call TRBD2 (6 bases). CDR3 length: 14 amino acids. The V gene lost 4 bases and the J gene lost 5 bases, with 14 bases spanning the gap. CDR1 is MNHEY, CDR2 SVGEGT, per germline. The CDR3 nucleotides read TGTGCCAGCAGTTCCTGGGACCGGGAGGAGACCCAGTACTTC. Residues: CASSSWDREETQYF.

The chain joins TRBV30 to TRBJ2-1; 7 bases agree with TRBD1. J gave up 8 bases and V 2 bases, and 9 bases lay outside the gene matches. Germline V CDR1 and CDR2: GTSNPN, SVGIG (reference sequence). The CDR3 has 14 residues. For the CDR3, the DNA is TGTGCCTGGAGTCCGACAGGGTGGTTTGATGAGCAGTTCTTC. It translates to CAWSPTGWFDEQFF.

The J gene is TRBJ1-3, the V gene TRBV18; TRBD1 matches at 9 bases. V dropped 3 bases and J dropped 5; count of bases not matched to a gene: 2. The CDR3 totals 14 residues. Germline V lookup: CDR1 KGHSH, CDR2 LQKENI. Written as DNA, the CDR3 is TGTGCCAGCTCACCCGGGACAGGGAGAAACACCATATATTTT. This sequence encodes CASSPGTGRNTIYF. Complete variable domain (other parts from reference TRBV18 and TRBJ1-3): NAGVMQNPRHLVRRRGQEARLRCSPMKGHSHVYWYRQLPEEGLKFMVYLQKENIIDESGMPKERFSAEFPKEGPSILRIQQVVRGDSAAYFCASSPGTGRNTIYFGEGSWLTVV.

The chain links TRBV23-1 to TRBJ2-7, with D possibly TRBD2 on 5 matching bases. TRBV23-1 is known as an ORF, though its function is uncertain. This CDR3 spans 16 amino acids. The ends were cut back, 1 base at V and 2 bases at J, with 15 bases in the middle. CDR3 residues: CASSQYVTEGAYEQYV. CDR3 in DNA: TGCGCCAGCAGTCAATACGTCACTGAGGGAGCCTACGAGCAGTACGTC.

V gene TRBV27 combines with J gene TRBJ2-7, with 8 bases aligning to TRBD1. After removal of 4 bases from V and 3 bases from J, the junction contained 8 bases not matched to a gene. Germline V gives CDR1 MNHEY, CDR2 SMNVEV (reference sequence). CDR3 size: 15 residues. The CDR3 protein is CASSSMGTGVYEQYF. Here the CDR3 DNA reads TGTGCCAGCAGTTCAATGGGGACAGGAGTCTACGAGCAGTACTTC.

The chain has TRBV9 and TRBJ1-4; D is possibly TRBD1 (5 bases). The CDR3 is made up of 15 amino acids. The germline V and J ends were trimmed by 2 bases and 4 bases, with 12 bases remaining between them. Germline V lookup: CDR1 SGDLS, CDR2 YYNGEE. CDR3 amino acids: CASSVGTRGNEKLFF. The CDR3 bases are TGTGCCAGCAGCGTCGGGACTAGGGGTAATGAAAAACTGTTTTTT.

The sample holds one count of this clone. The CDR3 here is CASSPGTGRDEQYF. CDR3 nucleotide sequence: TGTGCCAGCTCACCCGGGACAGGGCGTGACGAGCAGTACTTC. The chain is built from TRBV18 and TRBJ2-7; 9 positions match TRBD1. This CDR3 comprises 14 residues. V lost 3 bases and J lost 5; bases outside the gene matches: 5. Germline loops: CDR1 KGHSH, CDR2 LQKENI. Complete variable domain (other parts from reference TRBV18 and TRBJ2-7): NAGVMQNPRHLVRRRGQEARLRCSPMKGHSHVYWYRQLPEEGLKFMVYLQKENIIDESGMPKERFSAEFPKEGPSILRIQQVVRGDSAAYFCASSPGTGRDEQYFGPGTRLTVT.

This chain connects TRBV7-3 to TRBJ2-2; D gene unclear. Looked up from germline, CDR1 is SGHTA and CDR2 is FQGTGA. The CDR3 runs 12 residues. V lost 3 bases, J lost 7 bases, and 6 bases lay in between. The CDR3 sequence is CASSFPGGELFF. CDR3 in DNA: TGTGCCAGCAGCTTTCCCGGCGGGGAGCTGTTTTTT. Looking up the rest from reference TRBV7-3 and TRBJ2-2 gives the full variable domain: GAGVSQTPSNKVTEKGKYVELRCDPISGHTALYWYRQSLGQGPEFLIYFQGTGAADDSGLPNDRFFAVRPEGSVSTLKIQRTERGDSAVYLCASSFPGGELFFGEGSRLTVL.

The CDR3 loop is CASAQGTGYTF. DNA for the CDR3: TGTGCCAGCGCACAGGGAACGGGCTACACCTTC. The rearrangement uses TRBV11-2 and TRBJ1-2; D is perhaps TRBD1 (6 bases). The length of the CDR3 is 11 residues. In germline, CDR1 is SGHAT, CDR2 FQNNGV. V was trimmed by 8 bases and J by 8 bases, leaving 12 bases between them.

This clone has a handful of counts. The J gene is TRBJ1-1, the V gene TRBV6-5; 8 bases match TRBD1. CDR3 length equals 12 residues. The V gene's germline CDR1 is MNHEY and CDR2 SVGAGI. With 6 bases clipped from V and 7 bases from J, the junction kept 4 bases outside the gene matches. CDR3 sequence: CASSRTGYEAFF. The CDR3 coding sequence is TGTGCCAGCAGCCGGACAGGGTATGAAGCTTTCTTT.

The gene calls are TRBV30 and TRBJ1-2; 12 nucleotides match TRBD1. V shed 5 bases, J shed 8 bases, and the junction held 3 bases outside the gene matches. Germline V gene sequence: CDR1 GTSNPN, CDR2 SVGIG (reference sequence). The CDR3 totals 12 residues. Here the CDR3 DNA reads TGTGCCTGGGGGACAGGGGGCATCGGCTACACCTTC. It yields the protein CAWGTGGIGYTF.

A single count supports this clone. The J gene is TRBJ2-3, the V gene TRBV27, with TRBD1 matching 7 bases. CDR3 length equals 13 residues. CDR1 and CDR2 (germline): MNHEY, SMNVEV (reference sequence). J gave up 2 bases and V 7 bases, and 3 bases lay outside the gene matches. The CDR3 protein is CASNRGTTDTQYF. CDR3 sequence (DNA): TGTGCCAGCAACAGGGGAACCACAGATACGCAGTATTTT.

The chain carries TRBV27 and TRBJ1-2; possible D gene TRBD1, 6 bases. Trimming removed 5 bases at V and 8 bases at J, with 18 bases between. Germline values: CDR1 MNHEY, CDR2 SMNVEV (reference sequence). This CDR3 is 14 amino acids long. The CDR3 bases are TGTGCCAGCAGTCTTATAGGGGGATTGGGAGGCTACACCTTC. Its translation is CASSLIGGLGGYTF.

A single count supports this clone. This chain links TRBV12-3 or TRBV12-4 with TRBJ2-1, with D perhaps matching TRBD1 (5 bases). Between the trimmed V and J ends, which lost 5 bases and 8 bases, there was a span of 10 bases. The CDR3 is 12 residues long. The CDR3 nucleotides are TGTGCCAGCAGTACAGGTCTCCATGAGCAGTTCTTC. Protein: CASSTGLHEQFF.